These T cell receptor beta chains were read from a single sample in a study of blood T cells in healthy people across ages. A single record per CDR3 protein comes from TCRdb applying MiXCR to the 5' RACE reads. Here the sample spans fewer than 1 million distinct CDR3 sequences, approximately 44% being singletons. The sequencing input was blood. All receptors come from a man in his fifties or sixties in good health. Each CDR3 is given with its conserved first and last residue.

v_call: TRBV6-2/TRBV6-3
cdr3_aa: CASSYLATGGKDYNEQFF

v_call: TRBV3-1
cdr3_aa: CASSPAGSGQPQHF

v_call: TRBV6-1
cdr3_aa: CASSLGDRGGLARTDTQYF

v_call: TRBV20-1
cdr3_aa: CSAAGRTSLSTDTQYF

v_call: TRBV5-1
cdr3_aa: CTSSATGGSPYEQYF

v_call: TRBV9
cdr3_aa: CTSSTSDRGDFYEQYF

v_call: TRBV20-1
cdr3_aa: CSARDDRGEGMNWGSRGYTF

v_call: TRBV20-1
cdr3_aa: CSARARAGEGIDTQYF

v_call: TRBV7-9
cdr3_aa: CASSSPGPNTEAFF

v_call: TRBV20-1
cdr3_aa: CSARDRGSGETQYF

v_call: TRBV5-1
cdr3_aa: CASSLTISQETQYF

v_call: TRBV6-5
cdr3_aa: CASSYDPASSYNEQYF

v_call: TRBV4-3
cdr3_aa: CASSPRQDGETQYF

v_call: TRBV11-2
cdr3_aa: CASSFGRVNYGYTF

v_call: TRBV30
cdr3_aa: CAWSQNKNTEAFF

v_call: TRBV7-2
cdr3_aa: CASSQGLLNTGELFF

v_call: TRBV12-3/TRBV12-4
cdr3_aa: CASSSKGAIETQNF

v_call: TRBV3-1
cdr3_aa: CASSQAEVFRTYF

v_call: TRBV20-1
cdr3_aa: CSARGEGRIETQYF

v_call: TRBV4-2
cdr3_aa: CASSQQNYGYTF

v_call: TRBV7-2
cdr3_aa: CASSLGPAGAGYGYTF

v_call: TRBV4-1
cdr3_aa: CASSQSGGMNTEAFF

v_call: TRBV5-6
cdr3_aa: CASSWRDKTYNSPLHF

v_call: TRBV6-2/TRBV6-3
cdr3_aa: CASSSVRVAKNIQYF

v_call: TRBV4-1
cdr3_aa: CASSQSDDTNYGYTF

v_call: TRBV7-3
cdr3_aa: CASSPGSSKTGEQYF

v_call: TRBV2
cdr3_aa: CASRWAPRETQYF

v_call: TRBV7-7
cdr3_aa: CASSSTPPGDKGYEKLFF

v_call: TRBV2
cdr3_aa: CASSEALAGEQPQHF